The 15 T cell receptor beta chains below come from one sample, sequenced in a study of a mutant IDH1 vaccine in newly diagnosed glioma. The data were produced by immunoSEQ multiplex PCR, yet TCRdb's version contains in-frame clones alone and is incomplete. This table holds about 23,000 clones, around 80% found once. These receptors have no identified antigens. Time point described: week 11, during vaccination. The study gave 300 ug of mutant IDH1 20-mer peptide per vaccine dose, with topical imiquimod. The sequencing here drew on PBMCs, taken from a glioma patient whose treatment included an IDH1 peptide vaccine. The receptors come from a man in his forties with glioma.

In DNA form, the CDR3 reads TGTGCCAGTAGTAGCCGGGCCAGGGGCGATACGCAGTATTTT. This translates into CASSSRARGDTQYF. This chain uses TRBV19 with TRBJ2-3; D may be TRBD1 (6 bases). CDR3 length equals 14 residues. Germline V gene sequence: CDR1 LNHDA, CDR2 SQIVND (reference sequence). V lost 4 bases, J lost 6 bases, and 14 bases lay in between.

This clone was picked up a small number of times. The CDR3 region is CASSLGGPGYGYTF. The DNA for the CDR3 is TGTGCCAGCAGTTTAGGAGGTCCAGGCTATGGCTACACCTTC. V usage is TRBV27 and J usage is TRBJ1-2, with unresolved D. Germline CDR1 is MNHEY and CDR2 is SMNVEV (reference sequence). V lost 2 bases, J lost 4 bases, and 11 bases lay in between. This CDR3 region has 14 residues.

The chain uses TRBV10-3 and TRBJ2-1, with TRBD2 matching over 14 bases. Germline lookup yields CDR1 ENHRY and CDR2 SYGVKD. The CDR3 consists of 15 residues. Losses at the gene ends were 1 base for V and 7 bases for J; bases not matched to a gene: 0. CDR3 DNA sequence: TGTGCCATCAGTGAGTGGACTAGCGGGAGGAATGAGCAGTTCTTC. Amino acid sequence: CAISEWTSGRNEQFF.

The V gene is TRBV5-1, the J gene TRBJ1-4; D is perhaps TRBD1 (5 bases). The CDR3 loop spans 17 amino acids. CDR1 is SGHRS and CDR2 is YFSETQ in the germline V gene. Trimming took 4 bases from V and 0 from J, leaving 16 bases between them. CDR3 amino acids: CASSPQGDVATNEKLFF. The CDR3 DNA reads as TGCGCCAGCAGCCCTCAGGGAGACGTTGCAACTAATGAAAAACTGTTTTTT.

The V gene is TRBV30, the J gene TRBJ1-1, with D unresolved. The CDR3 sequence is 17 residues long. Trimming removed 0 bases at V and 2 bases at J, with 19 bases between. Germline V gives CDR1 GTSNPN, CDR2 SVGIG (reference sequence). CDR3 residues: CAWSVRYASSSNTEAFF. The CDR3 DNA sequence: TGTGCCTGGAGTGTACGATACGCAAGCTCCTCTAACACTGAAGCTTTCTTT.

This clone is classed as medium-sized (0.01 to 0.1%). V gene TRBV7-9 combines with J gene TRBJ2-1; 8 positions match TRBD1. Germline V CDR1 and CDR2: SEHNR, FQNEAQ (reference sequence). The trim removed 5 bases at V and 8 bases at J, leaving 5 bases unmatched. This CDR3 region has 13 residues. CDR3 loop: CASSQGASDEQFF. In DNA, the CDR3 is TGTGCCAGCAGCCAGGGGGCTAGCGATGAGCAGTTCTTC.

This chain joins TRBV6-4 and TRBJ2-7; D is ambiguous. The CDR3 runs 16 residues. V was shortened by 4 bases and J by 3 bases, with 19 bases between the two germline ends. In germline, CDR1 is MRHNA, CDR2 SNTAGT. CDR3 DNA sequence: TGTGCCAGCAGTGTAGTAGTAGAACACCTAAACTACGAGCAGTACTTC. Protein: CASSVVVEHLNYEQYF.

The chain has TRBV15 and TRBJ1-2, with TRBD1 matching over 9 bases. From germline, CDR1 is LNHNV and CDR2 YYDKDF (reference sequence). With 3 bases clipped from V and 7 bases from J, the junction kept 9 bases outside the gene matches. CDR3 size: 15 residues. In DNA form, the CDR3 reads TGTGCCACCAGCAGGGACCTCACAGGGGGCACTGGCTACACCTTC. The encoded protein is CATSRDLTGGTGYTF.

In this sample, this clone turned up a few times. The chain uses TRBV29-1 and TRBJ2-3; 7 bases line up with TRBD2. Germline V gene data show CDR1 as SQVTM and CDR2 as ANQGSEA. The CDR3 runs to 14 residues. V lost 3 bases, J lost 2 bases, and 5 bases stayed unmatched. In DNA, the CDR3 is TGCAGCGTTGATCCTAGCGGTTTCACAGATACGCAGTATTTT. Its protein is CSVDPSGFTDTQYF.

The chain uses TRBV7-8 and TRBJ2-1; D is perhaps TRBD2 (5 bases). V dropped 1 base and J dropped 0 bases, with 10 bases sitting between them. The CDR3 extends over 16 amino acids. Germline values: CDR1 SGHVS, CDR2 FQNEAQ. CDR3 region: CASSLVSGSSYNEQFF. Written as DNA, the CDR3 is TGTGCCAGCAGCTTAGTGAGCGGAAGCTCCTACAATGAGCAGTTCTTC.

V usage is TRBV9 and J usage is TRBJ2-1, with D perhaps TRBD1 (8 bases). Germline V gene sequence: CDR1 SGDLS, CDR2 YYNGEE. The ends were cut back, 0 bases at V and 8 bases at J, with 18 bases in the middle. This CDR3 has 16 residues. Here the CDR3 reads CASSVAGGQTGDEQFF. CDR3 sequence (DNA): TGTGCCAGCAGCGTAGCGGGAGGCCAGACAGGGGATGAGCAGTTCTTC.

The rearrangement uses TRBV7-8 and TRBJ2-7; TRBD2 agrees at 7 bases. Germline CDR1 reads SGHVS; CDR2 reads FQNEAQ. V shed 2 bases and J 0 bases; nucleotides not matched to a gene: 4. This CDR3 spans 15 amino acids. The CDR3 bases are TGTGCCAGCAGCTTAAAGAGGGACTACTCCTACGAGCAGTACTTC. This gives the protein CASSLKRDYSYEQYF.

The V call is TRBV19, the J call TRBJ2-7; D unresolved. Germline V gene sequence: CDR1 LNHDA, CDR2 SQIVND (reference sequence). With 9 bases removed from V and 2 bases from J, the gap between germline ends came to 17 bases. The CDR3 consists of 14 residues. This CDR3 reads CASRPEPSTYEQYF. The CDR3 DNA follows: TGTGCCAGCCGACCCGAACCAAGTACCTACGAGCAGTACTTC.

The genes are TRBV19 and TRBJ1-6, with D possibly TRBD1 on 6 matching bases. V was shortened by 3 bases and J by 7 bases, with 13 bases between the two germline ends. The CDR3 spans 15 residues. The germline gives CDR1 LNHDA, CDR2 SQIVND (reference sequence). The DNA for the CDR3 is TGTGCCAGTAGTATCCGACAGGAACCCAATTCACCCCTCCACTTT. This translates into CASSIRQEPNSPLHF.

J is TRBJ1-3 and V is TRBV7-9; D might be TRBD1 (5 bases). This CDR3 is built from 16 residues. Germline V CDR1 and CDR2: SEHNR, FQNEAQ (reference sequence). Deletions cut 0 bases from V and 4 bases from J, with 13 bases between. For the CDR3, the DNA is TGTGCCAGCAGCTTAGCGCTCCCAGGGAGCGGAAACACCATATATTTT. Translation gives CASSLALPGSGNTIYF.